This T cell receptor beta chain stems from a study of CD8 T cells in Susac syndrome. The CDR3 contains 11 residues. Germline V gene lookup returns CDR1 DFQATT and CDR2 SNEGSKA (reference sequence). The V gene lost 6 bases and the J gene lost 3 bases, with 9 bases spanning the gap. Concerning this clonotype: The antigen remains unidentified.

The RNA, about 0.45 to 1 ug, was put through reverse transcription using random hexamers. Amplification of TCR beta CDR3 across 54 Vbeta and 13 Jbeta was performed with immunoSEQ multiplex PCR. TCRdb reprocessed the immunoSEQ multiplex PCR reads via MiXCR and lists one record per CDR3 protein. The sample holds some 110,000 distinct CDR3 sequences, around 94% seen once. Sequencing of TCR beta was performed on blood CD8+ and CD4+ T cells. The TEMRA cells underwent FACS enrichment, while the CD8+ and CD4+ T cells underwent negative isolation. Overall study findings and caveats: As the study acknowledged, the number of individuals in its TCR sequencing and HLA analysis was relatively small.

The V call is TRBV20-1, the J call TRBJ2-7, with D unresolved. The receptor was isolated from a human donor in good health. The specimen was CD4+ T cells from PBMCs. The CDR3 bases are TGCAGTGCCCCCTTCGGCTACGAGCAGTACTTC. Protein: CSAPFGYEQYF.